The 16 T cell receptor beta chains below come from one sample, sequenced in a study of blood T cell repertoires in COVID-19. Method: immunoSEQ multiplex PCR; TCRdb's copy keeps in-frame clones and lacks some. This repertoire shows roughly 100,000 clones, approximately 89% found once; its top ten account for under 20%. Sequencing was done on a sample of peripheral blood. The receptors originated from a woman older than 75 in a cohort sampled during active COVID-19.

CDR3 sequence reads: CASSFISSTDTQYF. CDR3 nucleotide sequence: TGCGCCAGCAGCTTTATATCTAGCACAGATACGCAGTATTTT. V is TRBV5-1 and J is TRBJ2-3, with D hard to call. Per the germline V gene, CDR1 is SGHRS and CDR2 is YFSETQ. Trimming removed 2 bases from V and 0 bases from J, with 7 bases in between. The CDR3 covers 14 residues.

This rearrangement joins TRBV6-5 to TRBJ2-3, with D tentatively TRBD1 (7 bases). Trimming took off 6 bases at V and 6 bases at J, with 19 bases between the two ends. The CDR3 sequence is 15 residues long. Germline CDR1 MNHEY, CDR2 SVGAGI. DNA for the CDR3: TGTGCCAGCAGAAAGGGACTTCGAGGGGGCGATACGCAGTATTTT. This sequence encodes CASRKGLRGGDTQYF.

This chain connects TRBV2 to TRBJ2-7; TRBD1 matches at 11 bases. CDR1 is SNHLY, CDR2 FYNNEI, per germline. The CDR3 has 14 amino acids. With 5 bases clipped from V and 4 bases from J, the junction kept 4 bases outside the gene matches. The DNA for the CDR3 is TGTGCCAGCAGTTCGGACAGGGGGCCTTACGAGCAGTACTTC. This codes for CASSSDRGPYEQYF.

V gene TRBV28 combines with J gene TRBJ1-4; a possible D gene is TRBD1 (5 bases). Germline lookup yields CDR1 MDHEN and CDR2 SYDVKM. The CDR3 is 15 amino acids. V lost 4 bases and J lost 7, with 16 bases in between. CDR3 bases: TGTGCCAGCAGTTCGACAGCTGATGGTCTTGAAAAACTGTTTTTT. Translated: CASSSTADGLEKLFF.

The V call is TRBV28, the J call TRBJ2-7, with 7 positions matching TRBD1. CDR1 and CDR2 from the germline V gene are MDHEN and SYDVKM. The CDR3 runs 13 residues. V lost 3 bases and J lost 1; bases outside the gene matches: 0. CDR3 sequence: CASSLTGSYEQYF. The CDR3, as DNA: TGTGCCAGCAGTTTGACAGGGTCCTACGAGCAGTACTTC.

The chain couples TRBV19 to TRBJ1-1; D remains ambiguous. Trimming left V 2 bases short and J 0 bases short, with 13 bases between. CDR1 LNHDA and CDR2 SQIVND come from the germline V gene (reference sequence). The CDR3 extends over 16 amino acids. The CDR3 here is CASSIPRTVLNTEAFF. In DNA, the CDR3 is TGTGCCAGTAGTATACCCCGCACAGTGTTGAACACTGAAGCTTTCTTT.

This rearrangement joins TRBV6-4 to TRBJ2-1; TRBD2 matches at 8 bases. After removal of 2 bases from V and 5 bases from J, the junction contained 8 bases not matched to a gene. The CDR3 is 16 amino acids. Germline CDR1 MRHNA, CDR2 SNTAGT. The CDR3 region is CASSDEGTRGNNEQFF. The CDR3 DNA reads TGTGCCAGCAGTGACGAGGGGACTAGGGGAAACAATGAGCAGTTCTTC.

The chain employs TRBV2 and TRBJ2-3; TRBD2 matches 8 bases. CDR1 and CDR2 (germline): SNHLY, FYNNEI. V was pared by 5 bases and J by 0 bases, with 7 bases of the junction left unmatched. CDR3 length: 16 amino acids. DNA of the CDR3: TGTGCCAGCAGTATGCATAGCGGGACTAGCACAGATACGCAGTATTTT. Amino acids: CASSMHSGTSTDTQYF.

The chain employs TRBV19 and TRBJ2-1; D is possibly TRBD2 (6 bases). CDR1 is LNHDA, CDR2 SQIVND, per germline (reference sequence). The CDR3 loop spans 14 amino acids. V shed 10 bases and J shed 8 bases, with 21 bases lying between them. CDR3 sequence: CATKDYLASDEQFF. DNA of the CDR3: TGTGCCACTAAGGACTATTTAGCTTCGGATGAGCAGTTCTTC. Full variable domain (rest looked up from reference TRBV19 and TRBJ2-1): DGGITQSPKYLFRKEGQNVTLSCEQNLNHDAMYWYRQDPGQGLRLIYYSQIVNDFQKGDIAEGYSVSREKKESFPLTVTSAQKNPTAFYLCATKDYLASDEQFFGPGTRLTVL.

The rearrangement joins TRBV3-1 (or the pseudogene TRBV3-2) to TRBJ2-7, with 8 bases aligning to TRBD1. The CDR3 has 15 amino acids. Germline V CDR1 and CDR2: LGHDT, YNNKEL (reference sequence). Trimming took 5 bases from V and 6 from J; bases not matched to a gene: 12. The CDR3 DNA sequence: TGTGCCAGCAGCTTAGCTGGGCAGGGGGCATCCGAGCAGTACTTC. This sequence encodes CASSLAGQGASEQYF.

The chain has TRBV5-1 and TRBJ2-3, with D perhaps TRBD2 (6 bases). Per germline, CDR1 SGHRS and CDR2 YFSETQ. The CDR3 contains 14 residues. Trimming shortened V by 3 bases and J by 4 bases, and 12 bases separated the two germline ends. The DNA of the CDR3 is TGCGCCAGCAGCTCCTTTAGCGGTTCAGATACGCAGTATTTT. Translating it yields CASSSFSGSDTQYF.

The chain couples TRBV5-4 to TRBJ1-5, with 7 bases matching TRBD1. The CDR3 runs to 16 residues. V shed 0 bases, J shed 3 bases, and the junction held 6 bases outside the gene matches. The germline CDR1 and CDR2 sequences are SGHNT and YYREEE (reference sequence). CDR3 loop: CASSLVGQVYNQPQHF. The CDR3 DNA reads TGTGCCAGCAGCTTGGTCGGACAGGTCTACAATCAGCCCCAGCATTTT.

The V call is TRBV3-1 (or the pseudogene TRBV3-2), the J call TRBJ1-3, with D perhaps matching TRBD1 (6 bases). In germline, CDR1 is LGHDT, CDR2 YNNKEL (reference sequence). V was shortened by 6 bases and J by 0 bases, with 12 bases between the two germline ends. The CDR3 consists of 15 residues. The CDR3 region is CASRDSLSSGNTIYF. CDR3 bases: TGTGCCAGCAGGGACAGCCTGAGCTCTGGAAACACCATATATTTT.

The gene calls are TRBV19 and TRBJ1-3; D is unclear. Germline CDR1 reads LNHDA; CDR2 reads SQIVND (reference sequence). The germline V and J ends were trimmed by 1 base and 2 bases, with 9 bases remaining between them. The CDR3 contains 15 residues. CDR3 sequence reads: CASSIGGGTGNTIYF. CDR3 bases: TGTGCCAGTAGTATAGGCGGAGGGACTGGAAACACCATATATTTT.

The chain employs TRBV28 and TRBJ1-4, with D unresolved. The CDR3 contains 12 residues. CDR1 MDHEN and CDR2 SYDVKM come from the germline V gene. V was cut by 11 bases and J by 2 bases, with 9 bases left in between. CDR3 amino acids: CASRGTNEKLFF. The CDR3, as DNA: TGTGCCTCGAGAGGGACTAATGAAAAACTGTTTTTT.

The genes are TRBV6-4 and TRBJ1-1; D call uncertain. Germline-derived CDR1 and CDR2 are MRHNA and SNTAGT. The CDR3 runs 13 residues. Trimming shortened V by 3 bases and J by 1 base, and 6 bases separated the two germline ends. DNA for the CDR3: TGTGCCAGCAGTGAGGCAGAGAACACTGAAGCTTTCTTT. Its protein is CASSEAENTEAFF.